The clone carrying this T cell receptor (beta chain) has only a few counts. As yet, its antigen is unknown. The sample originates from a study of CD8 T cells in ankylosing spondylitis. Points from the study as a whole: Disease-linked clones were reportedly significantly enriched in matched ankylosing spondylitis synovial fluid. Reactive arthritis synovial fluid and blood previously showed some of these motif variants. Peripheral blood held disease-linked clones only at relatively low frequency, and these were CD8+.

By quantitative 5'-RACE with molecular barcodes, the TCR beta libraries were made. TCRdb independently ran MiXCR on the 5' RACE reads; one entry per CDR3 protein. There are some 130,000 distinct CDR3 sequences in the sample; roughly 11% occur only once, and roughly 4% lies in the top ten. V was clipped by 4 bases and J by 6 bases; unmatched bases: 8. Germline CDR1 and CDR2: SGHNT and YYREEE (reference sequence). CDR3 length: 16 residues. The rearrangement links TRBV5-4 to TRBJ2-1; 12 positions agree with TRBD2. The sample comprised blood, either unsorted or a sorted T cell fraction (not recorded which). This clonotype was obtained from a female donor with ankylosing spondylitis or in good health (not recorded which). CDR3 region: CASSQLGLAGSNEQFF. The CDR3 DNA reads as TGTGCCAGCAGCCAACTCGGACTAGCGGGGAGCAATGAGCAGTTCTTC.